Each of the 5 T cell receptor beta chains below was sequenced from the same sample in a study of blood T cell repertoires in COVID-19. Here immunoSEQ multiplex PCR was the method, and the copy in TCRdb shows in-frame clones only, minus some. The sample carries just under 85,000 clones, about 83% recorded once. Material: peripheral blood. These receptors were obtained from a woman older than 75 with acute or convalescent COVID-19.

The rearrangement links TRBV18 to TRBJ2-5; possibly TRBD1 for D (5 bases). The V end was cut by 2 bases, the J end by 2 bases, with 9 bases between. Germline V gene data show CDR1 as KGHSH and CDR2 as LQKENI. The CDR3 length is 14 residues. The CDR3 DNA reads as TGTGCCAGCTCACCAGGGCAGGGTCAAGAGACCCAGTACTTC. Translation gives CASSPGQGQETQYF. The full variable domain, in which reference TRBV18 and TRBJ2-5 provide the parts outside the CDR3, is NAGVMQNPRHLVRRRGQEARLRCSPMKGHSHVYWYRQLPEEGLKFMVYLQKENIIDESGMPKERFSAEFPKEGPSILRIQQVVRGDSAAYFCASSPGQGQETQYFGPGTRLLVL.

This clone was observed once. The gene calls are TRBV4-3 and TRBJ2-7; 9 bases line up with TRBD2. The CDR3 has 15 amino acids. The germline CDR1 and CDR2 sequences are LGHNA and YSLEER. J was trimmed by 4 bases and V by 0 bases; bases with no gene match: 4. In DNA form, the CDR3 reads TGCGCCAGCAGCCAAGAGGTAGCGGGAGAGTACGAGCAGTACTTC. Translated: CASSQEVAGEYEQYF.

This clone was recorded a few times. The chain combines TRBV9 with TRBJ2-2; 7 bases are a match to TRBD1. Germline V gives CDR1 SGDLS, CDR2 YYNGEE. V trimming: 0 bases; J trimming: 3 bases; junction bases outside the gene matches: 2. This CDR3 region has 15 residues. CDR3: CASSVEGGDTGELFF. CDR3 in DNA: TGTGCCAGCAGCGTAGAAGGGGGCGACACCGGGGAGCTGTTTTTT.

V gene TRBV21-1 combines with J gene TRBJ2-6; the table assigns TRBD1, which was not confirmed against the DNA. TRBV21-1 constitutes a pseudogene. The CDR3 contains 17 residues. The CDR3 loop is CASSVQGPRSGANVLTF. CDR3 nucleotides: TGTGCCAGCAGCGTACAGGGTCCCCGTTCTGGGGCCAACGTCCTGACTTTC.

J is TRBJ2-7 and V is TRBV5-6, with a tentative D call TRBD1 (5 bases). Germline V gene data show CDR1 as SGHDT and CDR2 as YYEEEE. The CDR3 totals 12 residues. The V gene lost 4 bases and the J gene lost 4 bases, with 9 bases spanning the gap. CDR3 region: CASSLRGYEQYF. CDR3 DNA: TGTGCCAGCAGCCTAAGGGGTTACGAGCAGTACTTC.